A single T cell receptor (beta chain) is shown here with its context. What this receptor recognizes is not known. No much larger clone exists at a distance of one base, and base qualities are not known. This specimen comes from a study of graft-versus-host responses after intestinal transplantation (dated by TCRdb to the early 2020s). About the full investigation: Recipients received multivisceral, liver-intestinal, or isolated intestinal transplants. Anti-thymocyte globulin induction was given to all recipients, followed by maintenance tacrolimus and steroids for about 3 years. After intestinal transplantation, graft-versus-host and host-versus-graft alloreactive T cell clones were followed in the graft, circulation and bone marrow using bulk TCR-beta CDR3 sequencing. Rather than being sequenced by the commercial service, samples from a few later patients were sequenced in-house on an Illumina MiSeq and processed with MiXCR. Alloreactive clones were identified by sequencing pre-transplant mixed lymphocyte reaction products and comparing these products with unstimulated pre-transplant donor and recipient T cells. The cohort enrolled around 25 intestinal transplant recipients including one retransplant, and a few patients lacking pretransplant specimens were excluded. A peak of at least 4% donor T cells among recipient peripheral blood mononuclear cells was the definition used for donor T cell macrochimerism. On the study overall, not on this receptor specifically: Early after transplant, peak levels of circulating GvH clones were found to be associated with declines in HvG clones. In patients with donor T cell macrochimerism, the allografts had high GvH to HvG T cell clonal ratios. GvH clones were found in recipient bone marrow, and some of the GvH clones appeared earlier in ileal mucosa or blood, which is consistent with an intestinal mucosal origin. Conclusions were limited by the relatively low number and heterogeneity of intestinal transplant patients.

As encoded in the germline V gene (reference sequence), CDR1 is GTSNPN while CDR2 is SVGIG. V is cut by 1 base and J by 4 bases, and the space between the germline ends is 8 bases. Including the terminal cysteine and phenylalanine, the CDR3 comprises 13 residues. Only the CDR3 DNA stays, 39 bases, in frame from base 1. Blood samples were collected up to 4 times in the first month after transplant and then at least monthly when available. Receptor amplification or capture employed the immunoSEQ multiplex PCR assay. Adaptive Biotechnologies carried out high-throughput TCR-beta CDR3 sequencing of genomic DNA for most patients. Per the authors' processing: Adaptive's ImmunoSEQ software supplied the TCR sequencing data for around 19 patients, while MiXCR and VDJtools were used to process a few other patients. CDR3 nucleotide sequences shared between donor and recipient were removed because the origin of such sequences could not be assigned. To count as alloreactive, a clone needed at least 2-fold expansion over unstimulated cells and a minimum CFSE-low frequency of 0.002% (template counts) or 0.001% (read counts). A clone was considered mappable if detected in the sequenced pre-transplant spleen, lymph node, or MLR CFSE-low populations of the donor or recipient. Cumulative frequency of alloreactive clones was calculated as a percentage of all sequences weighted by copy number. Held by TCRdb, this immuneACCESS table contains in-frame sequences only and omits some clones. Under half of the omission traces to an unresolved V gene where checked; the cause of the rest is unknown. That table gives V, J and clone size, and the DNA gave D and trimming. The sample table holds 25,000 or so clones, of which 85% to 95% were seen once. Less than 2% of the sample belongs to the ten largest clones.

The rearrangement combines TRBV30 with TRBJ2-1, with an unclear D gene assignment. The source is a human patient who received an intestinal transplant, so some T cells may come from the graft donor. The sequences come from PBMCs, collected about 41 days after intestinal transplant. The nucleotides read TGTGCCTGGAGTGGACTCCTATACAATGAGCAGTTCTTC. Translated, this gives CAWSGLLYNEQFF.